Detailed here is one TCR beta chain. The antigen remains unidentified. The source of the sample is a study of cytomegalovirus exposure and HLA in healthy donors. General observations from the study: According to a later analysis, TCR clusters from the first cohort tended to co-occur in the 110 or so validation repertoires. Reports described diagnosis of cytomegalovirus status by the classifier as highly specific and sensitive. The majority of TCR sequences were rare, yet some public TCRs appeared in many donors.

Only in-frame clones appear in the TCRdb table, and some are missing; sequencing was by immunoSEQ multiplex PCR. The table lists 150,000 to 200,000 clones, approximately 81% of them singletons. The source is a man younger than 40 in good health and CMV-seropositive. Sequencing was done on a sample of PBMCs.

The CDR3 bases are TGTGCCAGCAGCAAGACACCCTACACAGATACGCAGTATTTT. Protein product: CASSKTPYTDTQYF. J is TRBJ2-3 and V is TRBV6-5; D is undetermined. The CDR3 totals 14 residues. The V gene's germline CDR1 is MNHEY and CDR2 SVGAGI. V lost 6 bases and J 2 bases, leaving 12 bases between the germline ends.